Listed here are 5 T cell receptor beta chains from one sample, sequenced in a study of OX40 agonist ivuxolimab in advanced cancers. Sequencing used immunoSEQ multiplex PCR; TCRdb keeps in-frame clones, though not all of them. The repertoire includes 43,000 or so clones, about 87% of them detected once, and around 6% sits in the top ten. This material consisted of CD4+ or CD8+ T cells sorted from blood, taken in a trial of the OX40 agonist ivuxolimab. These receptors all stem from an adult with an advanced solid tumor such as melanoma, head and neck, liver or kidney cancer.

This sequence joins TRBV18 and TRBJ2-5, with no clear D. CDR1 and CDR2 from the germline V gene are KGHSH and LQKENI. The germline V and J ends were trimmed by 3 bases and 5 bases, with 13 bases remaining between them. CDR3 length: 14 residues. The CDR3 DNA follows: TGTGCCAGCTCACCGAGCACATCGAAGGAGACCCAGTACTTC. It yields the protein CASSPSTSKETQYF.

This chain connects TRBV30 to TRBJ1-2, with D tentatively TRBD1 (5 bases). Germline V gene data show CDR1 as GTSNPN and CDR2 as SVGIG (reference sequence). The CDR3 runs to 14 residues. The V gene lost 3 bases and the J gene lost 8 bases, with 19 bases spanning the gap. CDR3 amino acids: CAWRNLGGFGGYTF. Written as DNA, the CDR3 is TGTGCCTGGAGAAATCTCGGGGGTTTCGGGGGCTACACCTTC.

This rearrangement joins TRBV28 to TRBJ2-7; TRBD2 is a possible D gene (6 bases). The CDR3 consists of 13 residues. Trimming left V 5 bases short and J 1 base short, with 9 bases between. From germline, CDR1 is MDHEN and CDR2 SYDVKM. The CDR3 region has the DNA TGTGCCAGCAGTCCCGGGGGATCCTACGAGCAGTACTTC. Its translation: CASSPGGSYEQYF. The whole variable domain, filled in from reference TRBV28 and TRBJ2-7, reads DVKVTQSSRYLVKRTGEKVFLECVQDMDHENMFWYRQDPGLGLRLIYFSYDVKMKEKGDIPEGYSVSREKKERFSLILESASTNQTSMYLCASSPGGSYEQYFGPGTRLTVT.

The chain joins TRBV19 to TRBJ1-1; D may be TRBD1 (6 bases). V dropped 4 bases and J dropped 1 base, with 19 bases sitting between them. Germline CDR1 and CDR2: LNHDA and SQIVND (reference sequence). The CDR3 has 17 amino acids. The chain's CDR3 is CASSSRDIAHGNTEAFF. In DNA, the CDR3 is TGTGCCAGTAGTAGCCGGGACATAGCCCATGGGAACACTGAAGCTTTCTTT.

The chain joins TRBV5-1 to TRBJ2-1; D is possibly TRBD2 (6 bases). The CDR3 covers 14 residues. Between the trimmed V and J ends, which lost 1 base and 3 bases, there was a span of 8 bases. Germline loops: CDR1 SGHRS, CDR2 YFSETQ. Written as DNA, the CDR3 is TGCGCCAGCAGCTTGAGGGACTTCTACAATGAGCAGTTCTTC. Encoded protein: CASSLRDFYNEQFF.